The 8 T cell receptor beta chains in this list originate from one sample, sequenced in a study of siplizumab effects on memory and regulatory T cells. Only in-frame clones appear in the TCRdb table, and some are missing; sequencing was by immunoSEQ multiplex PCR. This sample has 50,000 to 60,000 clones, with roughly 84% found just once. The specimen was naive CD8+ T cells sorted from blood. The receptors were gathered from a human donor in good health.

This chain joins TRBV18 and TRBJ2-5; 8 nucleotides agree with TRBD2. V shed 3 bases and J 4 bases; nucleotides not matched to a gene: 7. Germline assignment: CDR1 KGHSH and CDR2 LQKENI. This CDR3 has 15 residues. The CDR3 sequence: CASSPPTSVRETQYF. As DNA, the CDR3 is TGTGCCAGCTCACCCCCGACTAGCGTTAGAGAGACCCAGTACTTC. The full variable domain, rest sourced from reference TRBV18 and TRBJ2-5, is NAGVMQNPRHLVRRRGQEARLRCSPMKGHSHVYWYRQLPEEGLKFMVYLQKENIIDESGMPKERFSAEFPKEGPSILRIQQVVRGDSAAYFCASSPPTSVRETQYFGPGTRLLVL.

This clone was seen a handful of times. The rearrangement links TRBV5-1 to TRBJ1-6; 10 bases align to TRBD1. With V trimmed by 0 bases and J by 8 bases, 2 bases remained unmatched. The CDR3 spans 15 residues. The germline gives CDR1 SGHRS, CDR2 YFSETQ. The CDR3 reads CASSLGGQGDSPLHF. DNA of the CDR3: TGCGCCAGCAGCTTGGGCGGACAGGGGGATTCACCCCTCCACTTT.

This clone showed up just once. V usage is TRBV19 and J usage is TRBJ2-3; D is perhaps TRBD1 (5 bases). CDR1 is LNHDA and CDR2 is SQIVND in the germline V gene (reference sequence). There are 15 residues in the CDR3. V was shortened by 0 bases and J by 1 base, with 8 bases between the two germline ends. Here the CDR3 DNA reads TGTGCCAGTAGTATAGACTTACAGGGCACAGATACGCAGTATTTT. Encoded protein: CASSIDLQGTDTQYF.

The CDR3 protein is CASSLAGEGYGYTF. Here the CDR3 DNA reads TGTGCCAGCAGCTTAGCCGGGGAGGGCTATGGCTACACCTTC. This chain links TRBV7-8 with TRBJ1-2; no reliable D call. The germline CDR1 and CDR2 sequences are SGHVS and FQNEAQ. This CDR3 comprises 14 residues. V was clipped by 0 bases and J by 4 bases, with 9 bases between them.

The rearrangement uses TRBV19 and TRBJ1-1; D is unresolved. The ends were cut back, 7 bases at V and 4 bases at J, with 16 bases in the middle. Germline CDR1 reads LNHDA; CDR2 reads SQIVND (reference sequence). The CDR3 sequence is 14 residues long. Here the CDR3 reads CASMPPEWSTEAFF. As DNA, the CDR3 is TGTGCCAGTATGCCCCCGGAGTGGAGCACTGAAGCTTTCTTT. The entire variable domain, with the rest obtained from reference TRBV19 and TRBJ1-1, is as follows: DGGITQSPKYLFRKEGQNVTLSCEQNLNHDAMYWYRQDPGQGLRLIYYSQIVNDFQKGDIAEGYSVSREKKESFPLTVTSAQKNPTAFYLCASMPPEWSTEAFFGQGTRLTVV.

This chain links TRBV9 with TRBJ2-7; D gene unclear. The CDR3 length is 13 residues. Germline CDR1 and CDR2: SGDLS and YYNGEE. Trimming left V 2 bases short and J 2 bases short, with 8 bases between. The CDR3 here is CASSVGDAYEQYF. The CDR3 bases are TGTGCCAGCAGCGTTGGGGATGCCTACGAGCAGTACTTC.

The chain employs TRBV5-1 and TRBJ1-1, with D perhaps matching TRBD1 (6 bases). The CDR3 is made up of 16 amino acids. Trimming removed 3 bases from V and 2 bases from J, with 17 bases in between. Germline CDR1 SGHRS, CDR2 YFSETQ. CDR3 nucleotide sequence: TGCGCCAGCAGCTGGGAATCGGGGGCGCTTAACACTGAAGCTTTCTTT. Protein sequence: CASSWESGALNTEAFF.

The sample holds one count of this clone. The gene calls are TRBV19 and TRBJ1-1; TRBD1 aligns across 8 bases. Germline-derived CDR1 and CDR2 are LNHDA and SQIVND (reference sequence). Germline trimming cut 6 bases from V and 0 bases from J; bases unmatched to any gene: 12. The CDR3 runs to 17 residues. CDR3 amino acids: CASRQGVTEFLNTEAFF. The CDR3 nucleotides are TGTGCCAGTAGACAGGGGGTTACCGAATTCCTGAACACTGAAGCTTTCTTT. The full variable domain, completed using reference TRBV19 and TRBJ1-1, is DGGITQSPKYLFRKEGQNVTLSCEQNLNHDAMYWYRQDPGQGLRLIYYSQIVNDFQKGDIAEGYSVSREKKESFPLTVTSAQKNPTAFYLCASRQGVTEFLNTEAFFGQGTRLTVV.